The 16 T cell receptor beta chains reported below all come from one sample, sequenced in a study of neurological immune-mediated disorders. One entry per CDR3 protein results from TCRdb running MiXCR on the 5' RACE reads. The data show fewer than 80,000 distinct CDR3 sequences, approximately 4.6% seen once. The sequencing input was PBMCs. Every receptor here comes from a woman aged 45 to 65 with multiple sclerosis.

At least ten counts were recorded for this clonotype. The CDR3 region has the DNA TGTGCCACCGGCCGGATTTTTAGCAATCAGCCCCAGCATTTT. The encoded protein is CATGRIFSNQPQHF. The chain uses TRBV24-1 and TRBJ1-5, with D uncertain. V was clipped by 9 bases and J by 0 bases, with 11 bases between them. Germline V gene lookup returns CDR1 KGHDR and CDR2 SFDVKD. The CDR3 has 14 amino acids.

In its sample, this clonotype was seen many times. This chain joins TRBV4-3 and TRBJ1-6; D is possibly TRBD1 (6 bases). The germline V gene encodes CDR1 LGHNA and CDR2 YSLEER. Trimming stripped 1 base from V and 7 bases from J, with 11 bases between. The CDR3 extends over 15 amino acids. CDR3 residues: CASSQVAGDNSPLHF. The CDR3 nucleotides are TGCGCCAGCAGCCAAGTTGCAGGGGACAATTCACCCCTCCACTTT.

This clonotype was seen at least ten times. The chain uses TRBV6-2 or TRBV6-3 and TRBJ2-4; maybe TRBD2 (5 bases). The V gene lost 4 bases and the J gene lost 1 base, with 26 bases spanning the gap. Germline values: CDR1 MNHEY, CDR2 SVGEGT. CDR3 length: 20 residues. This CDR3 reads CASSFPTRAVAMGAKNIQYF. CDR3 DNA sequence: TGTGCCAGCAGTTTTCCAACACGGGCCGTAGCGATGGGGGCCAAAAACATTCAGTACTTC.

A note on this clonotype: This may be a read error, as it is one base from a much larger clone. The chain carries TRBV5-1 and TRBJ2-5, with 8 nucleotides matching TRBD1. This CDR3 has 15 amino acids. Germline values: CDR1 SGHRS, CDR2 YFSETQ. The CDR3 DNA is TGCGCCAGCAGCTTGAACAGGGGGGTGCAAGAGATCCAGTACTTC. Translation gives CASSLNRGVQEIQYF.

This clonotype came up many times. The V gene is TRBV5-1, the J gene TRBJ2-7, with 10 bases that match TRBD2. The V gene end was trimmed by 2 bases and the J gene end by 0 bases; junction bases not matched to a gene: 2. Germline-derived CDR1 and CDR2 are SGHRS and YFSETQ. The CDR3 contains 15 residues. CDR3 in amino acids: CASSFTSGASYEQYF. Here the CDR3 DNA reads TGCGCCAGCAGCTTCACTAGCGGGGCCTCCTACGAGCAGTACTTC.

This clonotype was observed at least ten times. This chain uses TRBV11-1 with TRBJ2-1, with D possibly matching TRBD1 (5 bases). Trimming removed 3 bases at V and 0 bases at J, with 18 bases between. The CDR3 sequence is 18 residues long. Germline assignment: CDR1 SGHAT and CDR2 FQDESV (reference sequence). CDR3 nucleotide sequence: TGTGCCAGCAGCTTTGACAGCCTATGGGGTAGCTCCTACAATGAGCAGTTCTTC. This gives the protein CASSFDSLWGSSYNEQFF.

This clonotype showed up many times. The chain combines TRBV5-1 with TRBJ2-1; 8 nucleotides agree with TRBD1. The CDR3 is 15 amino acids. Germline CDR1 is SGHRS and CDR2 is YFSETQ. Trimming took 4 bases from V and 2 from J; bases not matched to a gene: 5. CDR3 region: CASSTGQGAYNEQFF. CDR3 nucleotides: TGCGCCAGCAGCACAGGACAGGGAGCCTACAATGAGCAGTTCTTC.

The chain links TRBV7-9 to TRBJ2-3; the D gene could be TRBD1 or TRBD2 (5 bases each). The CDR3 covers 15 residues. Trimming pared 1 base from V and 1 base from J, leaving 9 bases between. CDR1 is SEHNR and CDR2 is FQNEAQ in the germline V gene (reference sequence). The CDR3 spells CASSLDEGRTDTQYF. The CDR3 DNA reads TGTGCCAGCAGCTTAGATGAGGGGCGCACAGATACGCAGTATTTT.

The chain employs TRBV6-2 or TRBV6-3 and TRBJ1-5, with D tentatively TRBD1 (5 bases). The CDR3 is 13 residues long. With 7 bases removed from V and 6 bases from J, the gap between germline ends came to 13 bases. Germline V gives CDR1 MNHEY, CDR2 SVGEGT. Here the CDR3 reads CASTADRVQPQHF. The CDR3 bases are TGTGCCAGCACCGCCGACAGAGTTCAGCCCCAGCATTTT.

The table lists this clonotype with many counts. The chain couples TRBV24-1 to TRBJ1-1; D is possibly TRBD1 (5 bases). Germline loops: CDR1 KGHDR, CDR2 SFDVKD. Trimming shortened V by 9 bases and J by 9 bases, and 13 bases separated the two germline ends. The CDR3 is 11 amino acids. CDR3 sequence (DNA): TGTGCCACCTCGTATGTGGGACAAGCTTTCTTT. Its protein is CATSYVGQAFF.

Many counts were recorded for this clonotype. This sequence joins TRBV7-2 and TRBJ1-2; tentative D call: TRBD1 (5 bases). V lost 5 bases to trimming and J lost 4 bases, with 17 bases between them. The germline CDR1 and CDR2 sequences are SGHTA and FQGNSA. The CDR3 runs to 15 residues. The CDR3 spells CASSGSSGGTYGYTF. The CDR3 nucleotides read TGTGCCAGCAGCGGCAGCTCTGGGGGGACCTATGGCTACACCTTC.

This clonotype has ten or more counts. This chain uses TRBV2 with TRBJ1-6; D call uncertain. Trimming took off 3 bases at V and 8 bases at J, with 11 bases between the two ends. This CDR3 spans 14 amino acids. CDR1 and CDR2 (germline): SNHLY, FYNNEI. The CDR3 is CASSDSLWDSPLHF. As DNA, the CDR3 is TGTGCCAGCAGTGACTCTCTTTGGGATTCACCCCTCCACTTT.

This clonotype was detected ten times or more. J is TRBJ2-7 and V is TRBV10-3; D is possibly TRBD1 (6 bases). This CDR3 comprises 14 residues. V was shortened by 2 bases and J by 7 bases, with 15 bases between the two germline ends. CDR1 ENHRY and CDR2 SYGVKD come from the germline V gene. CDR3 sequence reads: CAISEAGQPWEQYV. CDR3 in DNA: TGTGCCATCAGTGAGGCCGGACAGCCCTGGGAGCAGTACGTC.

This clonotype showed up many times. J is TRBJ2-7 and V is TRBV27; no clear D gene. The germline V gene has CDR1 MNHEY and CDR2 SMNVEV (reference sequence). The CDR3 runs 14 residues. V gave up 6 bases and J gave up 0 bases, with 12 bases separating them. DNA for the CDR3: TGTGCCAGCAGACCCCGGGCCCTCTCCTACGAGCAGTACTTC. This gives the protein CASRPRALSYEQYF.

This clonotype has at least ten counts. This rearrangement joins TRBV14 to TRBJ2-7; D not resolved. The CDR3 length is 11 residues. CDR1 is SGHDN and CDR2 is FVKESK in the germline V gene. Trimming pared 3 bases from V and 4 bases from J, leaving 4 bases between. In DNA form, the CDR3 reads TGTGCCAGCAGCCAGACATACGAGCAGTACTTC. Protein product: CASSQTYEQYF.

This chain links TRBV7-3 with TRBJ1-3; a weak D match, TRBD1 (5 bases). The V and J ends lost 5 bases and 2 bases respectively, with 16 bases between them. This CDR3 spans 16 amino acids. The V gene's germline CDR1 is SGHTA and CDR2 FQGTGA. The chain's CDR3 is CASSKSGQRAGNTIYF. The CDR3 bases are TGTGCCAGCAGCAAGTCAGGACAACGAGCTGGAAACACCATATATTTT. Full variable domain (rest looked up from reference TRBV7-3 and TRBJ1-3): GAGVSQTPSNKVTEKGKYVELRCDPISGHTALYWYRQSLGQGPEFLIYFQGTGAADDSGLPNDRFFAVRPEGSVSTLKIQRTERGDSAVYLCASSKSGQRAGNTIYFGEGSWLTVV.